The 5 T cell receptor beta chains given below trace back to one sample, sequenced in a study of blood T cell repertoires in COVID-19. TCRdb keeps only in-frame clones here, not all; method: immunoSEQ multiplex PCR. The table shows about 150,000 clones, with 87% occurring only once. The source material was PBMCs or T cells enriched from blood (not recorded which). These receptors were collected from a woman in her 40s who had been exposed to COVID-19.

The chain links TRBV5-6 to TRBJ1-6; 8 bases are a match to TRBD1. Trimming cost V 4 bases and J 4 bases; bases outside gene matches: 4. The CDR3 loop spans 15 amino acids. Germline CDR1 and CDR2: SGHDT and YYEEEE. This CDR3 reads CASSLWTGYNSPLHF. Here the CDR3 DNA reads TGTGCCAGCAGCCTGTGGACAGGGTATAATTCACCCCTCCACTTT. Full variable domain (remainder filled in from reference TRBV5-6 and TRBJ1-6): DAGVTQSPTHLIKTRGQQVTLRCSPKSGHDTVSWYQQALGQGPQFIFQYYEEEERQRGNFPDRFSGHQFPNYSSELNVNALLLGDSALYLCASSLWTGYNSPLHFGNGTRLTVT.

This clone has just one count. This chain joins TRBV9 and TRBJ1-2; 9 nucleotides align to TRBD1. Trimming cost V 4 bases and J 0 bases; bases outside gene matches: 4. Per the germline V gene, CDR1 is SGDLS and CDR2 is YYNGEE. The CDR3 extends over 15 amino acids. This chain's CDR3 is CASSLRQGANYGYTF. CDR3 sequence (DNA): TGTGCCAGCAGCCTAAGACAGGGGGCTAACTATGGCTACACCTTC.

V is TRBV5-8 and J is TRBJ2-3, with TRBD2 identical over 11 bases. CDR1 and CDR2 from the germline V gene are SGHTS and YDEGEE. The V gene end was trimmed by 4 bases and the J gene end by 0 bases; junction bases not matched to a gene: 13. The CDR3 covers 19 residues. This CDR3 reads CASSGILAGATTSTDTQYF. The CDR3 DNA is TGTGCCAGCAGCGGTATACTAGCGGGGGCCACCACGAGCACAGATACGCAGTATTTT.

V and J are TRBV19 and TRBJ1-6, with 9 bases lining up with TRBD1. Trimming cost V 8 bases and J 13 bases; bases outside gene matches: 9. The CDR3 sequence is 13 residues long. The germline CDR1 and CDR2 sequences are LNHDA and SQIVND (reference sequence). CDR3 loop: CASQGQGLSPLHF. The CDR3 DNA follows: TGTGCCAGTCAAGGACAGGGGTTATCTCCCCTCCACTTT.

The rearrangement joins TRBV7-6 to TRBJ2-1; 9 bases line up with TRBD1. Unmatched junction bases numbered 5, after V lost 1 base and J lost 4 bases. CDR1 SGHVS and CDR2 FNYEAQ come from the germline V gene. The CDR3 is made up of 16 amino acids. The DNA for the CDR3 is TGTGCCAGCAGCTTAGTTCCGGACAGGGGTTACAATGAGCAGTTCTTC. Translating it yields CASSLVPDRGYNEQFF.